This T cell receptor beta chain was found in a study of blood T cell repertoires in COVID-19. Study in general: T cells, B-cell-depleted T cells, or PBMCs supplied cDNA or gDNA.

Germline V lookup: CDR1 LNHDA, CDR2 SQIVND (reference sequence). V gave up 7 bases and J gave up 7 bases; unmatched junction bases: 12. This CDR3 has 14 amino acids. The age range of participants was about 18 to 89 years, with residence in roughly 25 US areas. Participants reported their clinical history, and cohort assignment relied on those reports. A case of COVID-19 had been met by exposed participants within 2 weeks before study entry. Assay used: immunoSEQ multiplex PCR; TCRdb lists only in-frame clones, some missing. The sample carries roughly 240,000 clones, around 90% recorded once. The chain links TRBV19 to TRBJ1-2, with 7 bases aligning to TRBD1. The sample was PBMCs or T cells enriched from blood (not recorded which). The TCR was taken from a man aged 50 to 60 who had been exposed to COVID-19. The CDR3 bases are TGTGCCAGTACCATAGGAGCAGGGGGTGGTGGCTACACCTTC. It yields the protein CASTIGAGGGGYTF.